This TCR beta chain was found in a study of T cells in localized non-small cell lung cancer. Germline V gives CDR1 MNHEY, CDR2 SVGAGI. This CDR3 contains 12 residues. V was trimmed by 4 bases and J by 5 bases, leaving 8 bases between them. This table comes from immunoSEQ multiplex PCR, and its TCRdb copy is limited to in-frame clones, with some not included. This sample yields about 77,000 clones, of which approximately 90% are seen a single time; roughly 19% belongs to the top ten. Material: peripheral blood, obtained before any cancer treatment. The sequence was obtained from a woman aged 35-75 years with stage I squamous cell lung carcinoma. The chain is built from TRBV6-5 and TRBJ1-1, with D uncertain. CDR3 nucleotides: TGTGCCAGCAGTTCCAGTCGTACTGAAGCTTTCTTT. The encoded protein is CASSSSRTEAFF.